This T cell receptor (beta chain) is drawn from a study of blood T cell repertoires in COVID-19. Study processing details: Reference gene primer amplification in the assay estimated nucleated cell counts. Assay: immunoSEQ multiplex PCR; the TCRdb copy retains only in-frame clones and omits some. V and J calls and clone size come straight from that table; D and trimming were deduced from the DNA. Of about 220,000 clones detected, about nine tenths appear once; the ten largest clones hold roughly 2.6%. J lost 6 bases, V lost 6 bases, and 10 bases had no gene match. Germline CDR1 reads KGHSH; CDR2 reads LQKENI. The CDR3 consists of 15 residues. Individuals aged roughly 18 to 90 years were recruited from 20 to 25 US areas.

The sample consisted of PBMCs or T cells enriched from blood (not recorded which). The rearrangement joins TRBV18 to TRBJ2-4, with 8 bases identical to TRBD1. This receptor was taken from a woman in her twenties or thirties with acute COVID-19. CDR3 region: CASSKDRELGNIQYF. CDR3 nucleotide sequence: TGTGCCAGCTCTAAGGACAGGGAGTTGGGAAACATTCAGTACTTC.